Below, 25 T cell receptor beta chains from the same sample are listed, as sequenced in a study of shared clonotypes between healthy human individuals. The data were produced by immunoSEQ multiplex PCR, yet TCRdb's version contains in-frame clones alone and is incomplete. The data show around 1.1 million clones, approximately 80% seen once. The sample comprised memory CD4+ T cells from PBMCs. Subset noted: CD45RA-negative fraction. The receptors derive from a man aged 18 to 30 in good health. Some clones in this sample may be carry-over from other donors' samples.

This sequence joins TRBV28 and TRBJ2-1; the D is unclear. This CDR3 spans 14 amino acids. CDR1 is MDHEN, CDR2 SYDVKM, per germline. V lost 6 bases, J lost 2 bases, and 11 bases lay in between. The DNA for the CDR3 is TGTGCCAGCAGAGAGGCAGGCACCTACAATGAGCAGTTCTTC. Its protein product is CASREAGTYNEQFF.

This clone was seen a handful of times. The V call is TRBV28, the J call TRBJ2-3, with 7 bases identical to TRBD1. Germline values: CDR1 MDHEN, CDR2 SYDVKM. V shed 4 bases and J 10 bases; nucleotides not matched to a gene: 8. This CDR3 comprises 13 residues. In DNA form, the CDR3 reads TGTGCCAGCAGTTCCCCCGGGCAGGGGGCGCAGTATTTT. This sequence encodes CASSSPGQGAQYF. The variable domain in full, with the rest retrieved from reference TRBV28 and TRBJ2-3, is DVKVTQSSRYLVKRTGEKVFLECVQDMDHENMFWYRQDPGLGLRLIYFSYDVKMKEKGDIPEGYSVSREKKERFSLILESASTNQTSMYLCASSSPGQGAQYFGPGTRLTVL.

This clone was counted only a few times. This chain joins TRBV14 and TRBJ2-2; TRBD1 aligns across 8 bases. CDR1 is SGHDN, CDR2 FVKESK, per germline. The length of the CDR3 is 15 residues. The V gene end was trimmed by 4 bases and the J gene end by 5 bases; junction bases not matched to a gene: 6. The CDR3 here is CASSRDRPPTGELFF. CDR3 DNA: TGTGCCAGCAGCCGGGACAGGCCTCCAACCGGGGAGCTGTTTTTT.

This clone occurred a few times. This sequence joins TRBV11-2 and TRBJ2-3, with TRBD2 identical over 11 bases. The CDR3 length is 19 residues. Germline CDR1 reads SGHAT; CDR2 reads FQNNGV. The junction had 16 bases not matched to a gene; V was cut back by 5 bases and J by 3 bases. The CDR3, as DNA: TGTGCCAGCAGCCGGCGACTTAGCGGGAGGGGTAGCAGGACAGATACGCAGTATTTT. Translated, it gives CASSRRLSGRGSRTDTQYF.

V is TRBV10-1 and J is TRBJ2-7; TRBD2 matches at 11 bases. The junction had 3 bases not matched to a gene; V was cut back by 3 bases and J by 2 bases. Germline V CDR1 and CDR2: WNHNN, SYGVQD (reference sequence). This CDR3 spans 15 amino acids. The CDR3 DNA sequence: TGCGCCAGCAGTGATTCTAGCGGGAGGCCCTACGAGCAGTACTTC. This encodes CASSDSSGRPYEQYF.

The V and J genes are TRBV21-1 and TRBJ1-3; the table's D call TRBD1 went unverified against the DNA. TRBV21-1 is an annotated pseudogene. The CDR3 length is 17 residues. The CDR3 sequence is CASSSLETGHRRNTIYF. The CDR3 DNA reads TGTGCCAGCAGCAGCCTTGAGACAGGGCATCGAAGAAACACCATATATTTT.

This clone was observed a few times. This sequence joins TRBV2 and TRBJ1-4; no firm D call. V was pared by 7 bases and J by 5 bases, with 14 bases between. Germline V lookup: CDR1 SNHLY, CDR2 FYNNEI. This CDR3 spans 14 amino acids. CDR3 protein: CASTGWGGNEKLFF. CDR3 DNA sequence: TGTGCCAGCACCGGGTGGGGAGGAAATGAAAAACTGTTTTTT.

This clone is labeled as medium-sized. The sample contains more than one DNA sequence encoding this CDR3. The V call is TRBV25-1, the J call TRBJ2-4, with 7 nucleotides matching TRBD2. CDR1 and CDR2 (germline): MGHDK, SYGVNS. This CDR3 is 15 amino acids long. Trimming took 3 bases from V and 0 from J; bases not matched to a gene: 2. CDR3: CASSDSGLAKNIQYF. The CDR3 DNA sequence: TGTGCCAGCAGTGATAGCGGGCTAGCCAAAAACATTCAGTACTTC.

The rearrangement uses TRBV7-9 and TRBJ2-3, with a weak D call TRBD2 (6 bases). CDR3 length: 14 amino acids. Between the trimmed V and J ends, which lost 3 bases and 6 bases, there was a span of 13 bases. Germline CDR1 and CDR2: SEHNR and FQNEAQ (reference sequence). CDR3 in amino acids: CASSFRLVGDTQYF. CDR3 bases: TGTGCCAGCAGCTTCCGACTAGTTGGGGATACGCAGTATTTT.

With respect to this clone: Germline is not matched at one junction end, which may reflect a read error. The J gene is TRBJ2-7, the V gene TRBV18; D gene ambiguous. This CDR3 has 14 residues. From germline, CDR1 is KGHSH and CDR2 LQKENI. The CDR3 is CASSSSRSWELRSF. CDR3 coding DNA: TGTGCCAGCTCTTCATCGAGGTCGTGGGAACTAAGATCCTTC.

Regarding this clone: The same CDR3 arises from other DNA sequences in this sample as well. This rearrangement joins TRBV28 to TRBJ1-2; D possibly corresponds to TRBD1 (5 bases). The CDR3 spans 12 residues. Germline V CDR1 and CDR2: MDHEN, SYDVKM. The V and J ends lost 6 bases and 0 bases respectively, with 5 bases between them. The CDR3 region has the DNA TGTGCCAGCAGCAGGGCTAACTATGGCTACACCTTC. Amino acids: CASSRANYGYTF.

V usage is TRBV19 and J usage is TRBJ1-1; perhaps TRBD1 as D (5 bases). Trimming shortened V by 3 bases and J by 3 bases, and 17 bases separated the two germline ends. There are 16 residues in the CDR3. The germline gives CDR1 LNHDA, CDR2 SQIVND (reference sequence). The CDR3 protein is CASSMGVVRGYTEAFF. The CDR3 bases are TGTGCCAGTAGTATGGGGGTCGTACGAGGGTACACTGAAGCTTTCTTT.

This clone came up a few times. In nucleotides, the CDR3 is TGCAGCGTTGTTAAGTCGAACACTGAAGCTTTCTTT. It encodes CSVVKSNTEAFF. J is TRBJ1-1 and V is TRBV29-1, with unresolved D. The germline V gene encodes CDR1 SQVTM and CDR2 ANQGSEA. The CDR3 is 12 amino acids. Trimming cost V 4 bases and J 1 base, with 7 bases left between them. The entire variable domain, with the rest obtained from reference TRBV29-1 and TRBJ1-1, is as follows: SAVISQKPSRDICQRGTSLTIQCQVDSQVTMMFWYRQQPGQSLTLIATANQGSEATYESGFVIDKFPISRPNLTFSTLTVSNMSPEDSSIYLCSVVKSNTEAFFGQGTRLTVV.

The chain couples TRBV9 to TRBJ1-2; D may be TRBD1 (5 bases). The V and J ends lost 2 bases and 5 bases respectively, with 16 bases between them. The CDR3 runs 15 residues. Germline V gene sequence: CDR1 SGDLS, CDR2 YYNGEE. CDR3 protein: CASSVGGAGRYGYTF. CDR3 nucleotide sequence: TGTGCCAGCAGCGTGGGAGGGGCAGGGAGGTATGGCTACACCTTC.

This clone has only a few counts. CDR3 residues: CASSSSGQTNTEAFF. CDR3 in DNA: TGCGCCAGCAGCTCCAGCGGACAGACGAACACTGAAGCTTTCTTT. The genes are TRBV5-1 and TRBJ1-1, with a weak D call TRBD1 (6 bases). The CDR3 sequence is 15 residues long. V was shortened by 3 bases and J by 1 base, with 13 bases between the two germline ends. Germline loops: CDR1 SGHRS, CDR2 YFSETQ.

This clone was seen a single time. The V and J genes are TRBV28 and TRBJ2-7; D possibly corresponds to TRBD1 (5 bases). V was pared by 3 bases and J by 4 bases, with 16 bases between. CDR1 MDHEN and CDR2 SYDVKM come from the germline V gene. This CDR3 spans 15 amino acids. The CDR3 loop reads CASSFVNSQGYEQYF. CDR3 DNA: TGTGCCAGCAGTTTCGTTAACTCGCAGGGATACGAGCAGTACTTC.

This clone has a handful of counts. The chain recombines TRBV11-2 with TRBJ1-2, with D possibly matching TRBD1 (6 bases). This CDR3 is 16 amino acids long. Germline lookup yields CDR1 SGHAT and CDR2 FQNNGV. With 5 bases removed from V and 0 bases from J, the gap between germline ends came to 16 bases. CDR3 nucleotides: TGTGCCAGCAGCCCAAGCGGGGGGCCAGCTAACTATGGCTACACCTTC. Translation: CASSPSGGPANYGYTF.

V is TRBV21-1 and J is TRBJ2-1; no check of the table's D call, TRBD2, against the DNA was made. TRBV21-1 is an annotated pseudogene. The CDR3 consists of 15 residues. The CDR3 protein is CAMAERPKIYNEQFF. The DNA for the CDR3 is TGTGCCATGGCGGAACGACCCAAAATTTACAATGAGCAGTTCTTC.

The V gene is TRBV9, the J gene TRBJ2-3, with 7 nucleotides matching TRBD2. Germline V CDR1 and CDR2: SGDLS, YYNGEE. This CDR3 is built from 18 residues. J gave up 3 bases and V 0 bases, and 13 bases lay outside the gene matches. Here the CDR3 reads CASSVARGRADSTDTQYF. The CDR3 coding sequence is TGTGCCAGCAGCGTAGCACGTGGGAGGGCCGATTCTACAGATACGCAGTATTTT.

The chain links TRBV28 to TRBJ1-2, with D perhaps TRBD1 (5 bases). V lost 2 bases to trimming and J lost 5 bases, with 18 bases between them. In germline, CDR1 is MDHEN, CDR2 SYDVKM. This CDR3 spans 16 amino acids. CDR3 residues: CASSLGRFGGFYGYTF. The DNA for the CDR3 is TGTGCCAGCAGTTTAGGTCGGTTCGGGGGGTTTTATGGCTACACCTTC.

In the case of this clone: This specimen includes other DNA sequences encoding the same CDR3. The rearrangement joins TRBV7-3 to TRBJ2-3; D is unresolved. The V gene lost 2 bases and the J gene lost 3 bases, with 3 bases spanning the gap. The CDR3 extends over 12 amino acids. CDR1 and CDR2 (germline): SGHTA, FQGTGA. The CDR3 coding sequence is TGTGCCAGCAGCTTATTTACAGATACGCAGTATTTT. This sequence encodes CASSLFTDTQYF.

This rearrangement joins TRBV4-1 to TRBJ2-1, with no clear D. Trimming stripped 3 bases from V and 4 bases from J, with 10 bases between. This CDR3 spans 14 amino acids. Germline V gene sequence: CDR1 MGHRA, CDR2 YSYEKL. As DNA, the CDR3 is TGCGCCAGCAGCCAGGGGAAGGAGTACAATGAGCAGTTCTTC. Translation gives CASSQGKEYNEQFF.

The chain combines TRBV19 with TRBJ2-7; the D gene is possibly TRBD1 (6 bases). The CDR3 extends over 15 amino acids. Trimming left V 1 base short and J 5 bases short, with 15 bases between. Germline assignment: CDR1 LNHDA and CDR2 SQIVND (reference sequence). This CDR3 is CASSIGGRRSDEQYF. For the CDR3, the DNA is TGTGCCAGTAGTATAGGGGGGCGAAGGAGCGACGAGCAGTACTTC.

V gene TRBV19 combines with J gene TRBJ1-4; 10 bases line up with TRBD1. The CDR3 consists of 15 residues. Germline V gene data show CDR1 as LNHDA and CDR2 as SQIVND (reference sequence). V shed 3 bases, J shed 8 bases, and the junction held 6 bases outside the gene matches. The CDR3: CASSILGQGLEKLFF. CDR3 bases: TGTGCCAGTAGTATTTTGGGACAGGGGTTGGAAAAACTGTTTTTT.

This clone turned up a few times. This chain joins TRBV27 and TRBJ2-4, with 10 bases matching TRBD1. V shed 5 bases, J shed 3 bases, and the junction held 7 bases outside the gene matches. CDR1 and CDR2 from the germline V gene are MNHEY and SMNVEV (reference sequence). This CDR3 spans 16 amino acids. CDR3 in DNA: TGTGCCAGCAGTCCACTCGGGACAGGGGACAAAAACATTCAGTACTTC. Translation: CASSPLGTGDKNIQYF.